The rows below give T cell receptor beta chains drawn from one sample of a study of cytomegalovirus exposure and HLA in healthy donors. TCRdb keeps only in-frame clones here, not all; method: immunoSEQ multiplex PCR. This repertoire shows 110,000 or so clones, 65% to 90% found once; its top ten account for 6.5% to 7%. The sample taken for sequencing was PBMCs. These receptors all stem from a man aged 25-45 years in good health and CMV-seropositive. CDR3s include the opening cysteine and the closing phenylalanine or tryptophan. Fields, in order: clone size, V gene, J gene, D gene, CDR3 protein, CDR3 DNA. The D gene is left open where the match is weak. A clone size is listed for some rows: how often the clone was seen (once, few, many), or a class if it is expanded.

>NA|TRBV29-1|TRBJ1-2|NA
CSVEDQVQGSNYGYTF
TGCAGCGTTGAAGATCAAGTGCAGGGATCAAACTATGGCTACACCTTC
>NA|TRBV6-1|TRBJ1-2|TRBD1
CASSDWDRGPYGYTF
TGCGCCAGCAGTGATTGGGACAGGGGGCCCTATGGCTACACCTTC
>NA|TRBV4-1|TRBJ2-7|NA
CASSQDSYEQYF
TGCGCCAGCAGCCAAGATAGCTACGAGCAGTACTTC
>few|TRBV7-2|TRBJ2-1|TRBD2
CASSSLAGAAEQFF
TGTGCCAGCAGCTCTTTAGCGGGGGCTGCTGAGCAGTTCTTC
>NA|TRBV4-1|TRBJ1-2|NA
CASSQGTAYGYTF
TGCGCCAGCAGCCAAGGGACAGCCTATGGCTACACCTTC
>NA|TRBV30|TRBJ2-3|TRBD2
CAWSGPLLAGGTYTQYF
TGTGCCTGGAGTGGGCCCCTTCTAGCGGGGGGCACCTATACGCAGTATTTT
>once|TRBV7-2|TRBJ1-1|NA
CASNNRDHTEAFF
TGTGCCAGCAACAACAGGGACCACACTGAAGCTTTCTTT
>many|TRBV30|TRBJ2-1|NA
CAWSGAGNNEQFF
TGTGCCTGGAGTGGGGCGGGAAACAATGAGCAGTTCTTC
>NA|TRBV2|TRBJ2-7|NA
CASSLGHGYEQYF
TGTGCCAGCAGTCTGGGACATGGGTACGAGCAGTACTTC
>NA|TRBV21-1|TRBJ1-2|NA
CASSKLVSPNYGYTF
TGTGCCAGCAGCAAACTTGTCAGTCCAAACTATGGCTACACCTTC
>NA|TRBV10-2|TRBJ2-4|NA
CASSEGSGGENIQYF
TGCGCCAGCAGTGAGGGTTCCGGAGGGGAAAACATTCAGTACTTC
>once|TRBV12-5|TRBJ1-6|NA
CASVERGSYNSPLHF
TGTGCTAGTGTAGAGAGGGGGTCCTATAATTCACCCCTCCACTTT
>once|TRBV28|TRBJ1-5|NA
CATSMTALNQPQHF
TGTGCCACCTCAATGACAGCCCTAAATCAGCCCCAGCATTTT
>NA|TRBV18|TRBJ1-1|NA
CASSPRARGANTEAFF
TGTGCCAGCTCACCACGCGCTCGTGGGGCGAACACTGAAGCTTTCTTT
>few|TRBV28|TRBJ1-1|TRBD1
CASSAPRGQGTTEAFF
TGTGCCAGCAGTGCCCCGCGCGGACAGGGGACCACTGAAGCTTTCTTT
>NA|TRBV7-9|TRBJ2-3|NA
CASSFGTSTDTQYF
TGTGCCAGCAGCTTTGGGACAAGCACAGATACGCAGTATTTT
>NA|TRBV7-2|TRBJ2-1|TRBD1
CASSLTRQGSRSYNEQFF
TGTGCCAGCAGCTTAACACGACAGGGCTCACGCTCCTACAATGAGCAGTTCTTC
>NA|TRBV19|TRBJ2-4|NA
CASSIPRATAF
TGTGCCAGTAGTATTCCCAGGGCGACAGCCTTC